Listed below are T cell receptor beta chains from one sample, sequenced in a study of T cell repertoires in cytomegalovirus infection. One entry per CDR3 protein, called by TCRdb with MiXCR from the reads. This sample has around 490,000 distinct CDR3 sequences, with about 30% found just once. The material sequenced was PBMCs. The receptor source for this set is a human donor in good health (CMV status not recorded). Some clones in this sample may be carry-over from other donors' samples. Both conserved end residues are part of each CDR3. Each record gives: V gene, D gene, clone size, J gene, CDR3 length, CDR3 protein, CDR3 DNA. A D gene is named only where the DNA matches it firmly. Clone size is shown for a subset of rows, as once, few, many or a class of expanded clone.

V: TRBV24-1
D: -
size: -
J: TRBJ2-2
length: 13
CDR3: CATSDLVTGELFF
DNA: TGTGCCACCAGTGATTTGGTCACCGGGGAGCTGTTTTTT

V: TRBV4-1
D: -
size: once
J: TRBJ2-7
length: 14
CDR3: CASSQVKGTYEQYF
DNA: TGCGCCAGCAGCCAAGTAAAGGGAACCTACGAGCAGTACTTC

V: TRBV24-1
D: TRBD2
size: -
J: TRBJ2-1
length: 16
CDR3: CATSEHTSGTYNEQFF
DNA: TGTGCCACCAGTGAGCATACTAGCGGGACCTACAATGAGCAGTTCTTC

V: TRBV7-2
D: TRBD1
size: many
J: TRBJ1-6
length: 14
CDR3: CASSSTGVNSPLHF
DNA: TGTGCCAGCAGCTCGACAGGGGTCAATTCACCCCTCCACTTT

V: TRBV12-5
D: -
size: many
J: TRBJ1-4
length: 20
CDR3: CASGSLRASVGWATNEKLFF
DNA: TGTGCTAGTGGTTCGCTGAGGGCCAGTGTGGGGTGGGCAACTAATGAAAAACTGTTTTTT

V: TRBV7-9
D: TRBD1
size: -
J: TRBJ1-1
length: 16
CDR3: CASSTPGTGGRTEAFF
DNA: TGTGCCAGCAGCACCCCCGGGACAGGGGGAAGGACTGAAGCTTTCTTT

V: TRBV29-1
D: TRBD2
size: -
J: TRBJ2-3
length: 15
CDR3: CSVEGVLAGADTQYF
DNA: TGCAGCGTTGAAGGGGTATTAGCGGGCGCAGATACGCAGTATTTT

V: TRBV5-3
D: TRBD1
size: -
J: TRBJ1-1
length: 17
CDR3: CASRSGTGGLWNTEAFF
DNA: TGTGCCAGCAGATCCGGGACAGGGGGCTTGTGGAACACTGAAGCTTTCTTT

V: TRBV28
D: -
size: -
J: TRBJ1-1
length: 14
CDR3: CASRKGQTNTEAFF
DNA: TGTGCCAGCAGGAAAGGACAGACGAACACTGAAGCTTTCTTT

V: TRBV28
D: -
size: -
J: TRBJ1-1
length: 11
CDR3: CASTGDTEAFF
DNA: TGTGCCAGCACCGGGGACACTGAAGCTTTCTTT

V: TRBV7-2
D: -
size: -
J: TRBJ1-2
length: 16
CDR3: CASSLEDGRAGDGYTF
DNA: TGTGCCAGCAGCTTAGAAGATGGGAGGGCAGGTGATGGCTACACCTTC

V: TRBV7-9
D: TRBD2
size: few
J: TRBJ2-1
length: 19
CDR3: CASSRTSGRAPISYNEQFF
DNA: TGTGCCAGCAGCCGCACTAGCGGGAGGGCCCCAATCTCCTACAATGAGCAGTTCTTC

V: TRBV4-3
D: -
size: few
J: TRBJ1-6
length: 9
CDR3: CATGRPLHF
DNA: TGCGCCACCGGGCGACCCCTCCACTTT

V: TRBV12-3/TRBV12-4
D: -
size: few
J: TRBJ2-3
length: 14
CDR3: CASSFHRVTDTQYF
DNA: TGTGCCAGCAGTTTCCACAGGGTCACAGATACGCAGTATTTT

V: TRBV24-1
D: TRBD1
size: few
J: TRBJ2-5
length: 15
CDR3: CATSDSDRGPETQYF
DNA: TGTGCCACCAGTGATTCCGACAGGGGGCCGGAGACCCAGTACTTC

V: TRBV7-2
D: -
size: -
J: TRBJ2-5
length: 14
CDR3: CASSSPSSTETQYF
DNA: TGTGCCAGCAGCTCCCCGTCGAGCACGGAGACCCAGTACTTC

V: TRBV15
D: TRBD2
size: -
J: TRBJ2-1
length: 16
CDR3: CATSRLGAGGYNEQFF
DNA: TGTGCCACCAGCAGATTAGGAGCGGGGGGCTACAATGAGCAGTTCTTC

V: TRBV10-3
D: -
size: few
J: TRBJ1-5
length: 14
CDR3: CAISDLGANQPQHF
DNA: TGTGCCATCAGTGACTTGGGGGCTAATCAGCCCCAGCATTTT

V: TRBV20-1
D: TRBD2
size: -
J: TRBJ2-7
length: 17
CDR3: CSARYPGLASRSYEQYF
DNA: TGCAGTGCTAGATATCCGGGACTAGCGTCTCGCTCCTACGAGCAGTACTTC

V: TRBV6-4
D: -
size: -
J: TRBJ2-2
length: 13
CDR3: CASSSRENGELFF
DNA: TGTGCCAGCAGTTCTCGGGAGAACGGGGAGCTGTTTTTT

V: TRBV10-3
D: TRBD2
size: -
J: TRBJ2-2
length: 15
CDR3: CAIRSSGREAGELFF
DNA: TGTGCCATCAGATCTAGCGGGAGGGAAGCCGGGGAGCTGTTTTTT

V: TRBV5-4
D: -
size: -
J: TRBJ2-1
length: 13
CDR3: CASSFRGHNEQFF
DNA: TGTGCCAGCAGTTTTCGGGGGCACAATGAGCAGTTCTTC

V: TRBV27
D: TRBD1
size: few
J: TRBJ1-1
length: 13
CDR3: CASKDRARTEAFF
DNA: TGTGCCAGTAAAGACAGGGCGAGGACTGAAGCTTTCTTT